These 22 T cell receptor beta chains were all obtained from the same sample, sequenced in a study of T-cell memory formation after mild COVID-19. TCRdb ran MiXCR on the 5' RACE reads and lists one entry per CDR3 protein. The table shows hundreds of thousands of distinct CDR3 sequences, with 25% to 30% occurring only once. Sequencing was performed on PBMCs or a T cell subset sorted from them (not recorded which). These receptors were taken from an adult woman who had mild COVID-19 (a few samples of this study predate the infection). Cell type and time point are not known.

The chain joins TRBV9 to TRBJ1-3; D might be TRBD1 (5 bases). The germline CDR1 and CDR2 sequences are SGDLS and YYNGEE. The V end was cut by 2 bases, the J end by 0 bases, with 9 bases between. This CDR3 is built from 15 residues. For the CDR3, the DNA is TGTGCCAGCAGCGTGGCCGGGACCTCTGGAAACACCATATATTTT. This translates into CASSVAGTSGNTIYF.

DNA for the CDR3: TGTGCCAGTAGTGCCTACGGGACCGAGCAGTACTTC. This sequence encodes CASSAYGTEQYF. This chain connects TRBV19 to TRBJ2-7; D tentatively fits TRBD1 or TRBD2 (5 bases each). This CDR3 contains 12 residues. Germline V CDR1 and CDR2: LNHDA, SQIVND (reference sequence). The ends were cut back, 5 bases at V and 6 bases at J, with 11 bases in the middle.

This clonotype was counted a single time. This chain joins TRBV5-1 and TRBJ1-1, with a possible D match to TRBD1 (6 bases). The CDR3 covers 19 residues. V was cut by 0 bases and J by 1 base, with 22 bases left in between. CDR1 and CDR2 from the germline V gene are SGHRS and YFSETQ. Here the CDR3 DNA reads TGCGCCAGCAGCTTGGGGTTTTCTTTGGGGGACACCCGGAACACTGAAGCTTTCTTT. This codes for CASSLGFSLGDTRNTEAFF.

This clonotype was found a few times. This chain links TRBV7-3 with TRBJ2-5; a possible D gene is TRBD2 (5 bases). Germline CDR1 reads SGHTA; CDR2 reads FQGTGA. The CDR3 is 16 amino acids. The V end was cut by 1 base, the J end by 3 bases, with 15 bases between. CDR3 sequence reads: CASSLSSSYGEETQYF. CDR3 DNA sequence: TGTGCCAGCAGCTTAAGTTCTAGCTATGGGGAAGAGACCCAGTACTTC.

This clonotype appeared a few times. The CDR3 DNA reads TGTGCCAGCAGTGAGACTAGCAGCACAGATACGCAGTATTTT. This sequence encodes CASSETSSTDTQYF. The gene calls are TRBV6-4 and TRBJ2-3, with 7 positions matching TRBD2. Germline V CDR1 and CDR2: MRHNA, SNTAGT. This CDR3 spans 14 amino acids. Losses at the gene ends were 3 bases for V and 0 bases for J; bases not matched to a gene: 0.

This clonotype has just a few counts. The J gene is TRBJ2-1, the V gene TRBV7-2; a possible D gene is TRBD2 (6 bases). Trimming took off 1 base at V and 3 bases at J, with 10 bases between the two ends. The CDR3 totals 15 residues. Germline values: CDR1 SGHTA, CDR2 FQGNSA. CDR3 sequence (DNA): TGTGCCAGCAGCTTAGGTGCGGGGATCTACAATGAGCAGTTCTTC. The encoded protein is CASSLGAGIYNEQFF.

This chain joins TRBV20-1 and TRBJ1-5; D uncertain. V lost 3 bases, J lost 2 bases, and 11 bases lay in between. The CDR3 length is 14 residues. Germline V gives CDR1 DFQATT, CDR2 SNEGSKA (reference sequence). The CDR3 region has the DNA TGCAGTGCTAGGGCCATAGAGGGCAATCAGCCCCAGCATTTT. Amino acid sequence: CSARAIEGNQPQHF.

This clonotype has a handful of counts. The rearrangement uses TRBV20-1 and TRBJ2-3; 7 nucleotides match TRBD2. The V and J ends lost 6 bases and 3 bases, in that order; junction bases with no gene match: 12. From germline, CDR1 is DFQATT and CDR2 SNEGSKA (reference sequence). The CDR3 loop spans 15 amino acids. The CDR3 sequence is CSARDYLFETDTQYF. CDR3 DNA sequence: TGCAGTGCGAGGGACTACCTCTTTGAGACAGATACGCAGTATTTT.

This clonotype was observed a few times. The rearrangement uses TRBV29-1 and TRBJ2-7; TRBD1 matches at 7 bases. This CDR3 contains 15 residues. V lost 4 bases and J lost 3; bases outside the gene matches: 12. The germline CDR1 and CDR2 sequences are SQVTM and ANQGSEA. CDR3 sequence (DNA): TGCAGCGTTGGGACAGGTCGGACCCTTGGCTACGAGCAGTACTTC. This sequence encodes CSVGTGRTLGYEQYF.

J is TRBJ2-7 and V is TRBV29-1; a possible D gene is TRBD1 (6 bases). V lost 3 bases and J 2 bases, leaving 8 bases between the germline ends. CDR3 length: 12 amino acids. Germline values: CDR1 SQVTM, CDR2 ANQGSEA. CDR3 bases: TGCAGCGTTGACGGGACACCCTACGAGCAGTACTTC. It specifies CSVDGTPYEQYF.

The rearrangement links TRBV4-2 to TRBJ2-7, with TRBD2 identical over 7 bases. Unmatched junction bases numbered 10, after V lost 2 bases and J lost 0 bases. The V gene's germline CDR1 is LGHNA and CDR2 YNFKEQ. This CDR3 comprises 17 residues. The CDR3: CASSQYILGGGSYEQYF. The CDR3 coding sequence is TGTGCCAGCAGCCAATATATCCTTGGCGGGGGCTCCTACGAGCAGTACTTC.

Only a few counts were recorded for this clonotype. The chain is built from TRBV29-1 and TRBJ2-3; D is unclear. The CDR3 is 14 residues long. The V gene lost 3 bases and the J gene lost 2 bases, with 12 bases spanning the gap. From germline, CDR1 is SQVTM and CDR2 ANQGSEA. The chain's CDR3 is CSVDYADTTDTQYF. Written as DNA, the CDR3 is TGCAGCGTTGATTATGCGGATACCACAGATACGCAGTATTTT.

The chain uses TRBV20-1 and TRBJ2-7; D is unclear. V was pared by 2 bases and J by 4 bases, with 6 bases between. Germline V gene sequence: CDR1 DFQATT, CDR2 SNEGSKA (reference sequence). This CDR3 has 11 amino acids. The CDR3 DNA sequence: TGCAGTGCTAGACGAGCGTACGAGCAGTACTTC. As protein: CSARRAYEQYF.

Only one count was recorded for this clonotype. The V gene is TRBV9, the J gene TRBJ2-5; TRBD2 might be the D (6 bases). The V gene's germline CDR1 is SGDLS and CDR2 YYNGEE. The V and J ends lost 0 bases and 4 bases respectively, with 16 bases between them. The CDR3 has 16 amino acids. The CDR3 loop is CASSVGEGGPPETQYF. The CDR3 DNA follows: TGTGCCAGCAGCGTAGGAGAGGGAGGACCCCCAGAGACCCAGTACTTC.

This chain links TRBV6-2 or TRBV6-3 with TRBJ2-7, with 8 bases aligning to TRBD2. CDR3 length: 15 amino acids. Losses at the gene ends were 5 bases for V and 2 bases for J; bases not matched to a gene: 8. Per the germline V gene, CDR1 is MNHEY and CDR2 is SVGEGT. CDR3 in DNA: TGTGCCAGCAGTCCCTTGACGGGAGGGACCTACGAGCAGTACTTC. It is translated as CASSPLTGGTYEQYF.

V and J are TRBV7-9 and TRBJ2-7; D not certain. This CDR3 spans 14 amino acids. V was shortened by 5 bases and J by 3 bases, with 14 bases between the two germline ends. Germline CDR1 SEHNR, CDR2 FQNEAQ (reference sequence). Here the CDR3 DNA reads TGTGCCAGCAGCGGTACTGTGGACGGCTACGAGCAGTACTTC. This translates into CASSGTVDGYEQYF.

This clonotype was detected only a few times. The chain has TRBV7-8 and TRBJ2-3; D gene unclear. V gave up 3 bases and J gave up 2 bases, with 15 bases separating them. The CDR3 runs to 16 residues. Germline CDR1 reads SGHVS; CDR2 reads FQNEAQ. The chain's CDR3 is CASSFVRTRPTDTQYF. In nucleotides, the CDR3 is TGTGCCAGCAGCTTCGTTAGGACGAGGCCCACAGATACGCAGTATTTT.

The V gene is TRBV27, the J gene TRBJ2-3; 13 bases match TRBD2. Germline V gives CDR1 MNHEY, CDR2 SMNVEV (reference sequence). The CDR3 has 16 amino acids. V gave up 6 bases and J gave up 2 bases; unmatched junction bases: 5. CDR3 DNA: TGTGCCAGCAGCGCACTAGCGGGGGGGATCACAGATACGCAGTATTTT. Amino acid sequence: CASSALAGGITDTQYF.

In its sample, this clonotype was seen a few times. The gene calls are TRBV7-6 and TRBJ1-1; D uncertain. Germline V gene lookup returns CDR1 SGHVS and CDR2 FNYEAQ. This CDR3 comprises 13 residues. Trimming left V 0 bases short and J 4 bases short, with 6 bases between. The CDR3 sequence: CASSLASSTEAFF. The CDR3 coding sequence is TGTGCCAGCAGCTTAGCAAGTAGCACTGAAGCTTTCTTT.

Of note for this clonotype: The germline gene is not matched at one end of the junction; a read error may be the cause. The rearrangement links TRBV4-1 to TRBJ2-7, with 7 nucleotides matching TRBD1. The germline gives CDR1 MGHRA, CDR2 YSYEKL. This CDR3 has 16 amino acids. The CDR3 bases are TGCGCCAGCAGCCAAGGGGACAGAGCCTACTCCCACGAGCAGTACTTC. Translated: CASSQGDRAYSHEQYF.

The V and J genes are TRBV20-1 and TRBJ2-7; D may be TRBD2 (5 bases). Trimming took off 5 bases at V and 3 bases at J, with 8 bases between the two ends. Per the germline V gene, CDR1 is DFQATT and CDR2 is SNEGSKA (reference sequence). This CDR3 contains 11 residues. The CDR3 nucleotides read TGCAGTGCTCCCCGGGGCTACGAGCAGTACTTC. It encodes CSAPRGYEQYF.

This clonotype showed up just a few times. The chain combines TRBV20-1 with TRBJ2-3, with D hard to call. The CDR3 is 14 residues long. Germline V gene lookup returns CDR1 DFQATT and CDR2 SNEGSKA (reference sequence). The germline V and J ends were trimmed by 0 bases and 4 bases, with 11 bases remaining between them. In DNA, the CDR3 is TGCAGTGCTAGAGATTGGATCTGGGCAGATACGCAGTATTTT. Translation gives CSARDWIWADTQYF.